These 32 T cell receptor beta chains came from one sample sequenced in a study of T cells in tumors after PD-1 blockade. Sequencing used immunoSEQ multiplex PCR; TCRdb keeps in-frame clones, though not all of them. The sample lists about 63,000 clones, about 74% occurring once. The sample consisted of PBMCs, taken after anti-PD-1 treatment. The source of these receptors is a human donor with basal cell carcinoma.

V usage is TRBV18 and J usage is TRBJ2-1; TRBD1 is a possible D gene (6 bases). CDR1 is KGHSH and CDR2 is LQKENI in the germline V gene. There are 14 residues in the CDR3. Trimming took off 3 bases at V and 6 bases at J, with 12 bases between the two ends. The CDR3 sequence is CASSPGQKGNEQFF. DNA for the CDR3: TGTGCCAGCTCACCCGGACAGAAAGGCAATGAGCAGTTCTTC.

The chain links TRBV7-9 to TRBJ2-1; 7 bases fit TRBD1. Germline values: CDR1 SEHNR, CDR2 FQNEAQ (reference sequence). Germline trimming cut 5 bases from V and 4 bases from J; bases unmatched to any gene: 5. CDR3 size: 14 residues. The DNA of the CDR3 is TGTGCCAGCAGCCGGACAGGCGATTACAATGAGCAGTTCTTC. Protein sequence: CASSRTGDYNEQFF.

The V and J genes are TRBV6-5 and TRBJ1-5, with 7 bases fitting TRBD1. The CDR3 loop spans 15 amino acids. Per the germline V gene, CDR1 is MNHEY and CDR2 is SVGAGI. V lost 7 bases, J lost 0 bases, and 6 bases stayed unmatched. CDR3 region: CASTGAGGSNQPQHF. In DNA form, the CDR3 reads TGTGCCAGCACGGGGGCAGGGGGTAGCAATCAGCCCCAGCATTTT.

This clone was seen only once. The chain combines TRBV10-3 with TRBJ2-3, with D possibly being TRBD2 (6 bases). Trimming took 7 bases from V and 3 from J, leaving 11 bases between them. The CDR3 is 13 residues long. Germline V gives CDR1 ENHRY, CDR2 SYGVKD. The CDR3 protein is CAIMWGETDTQYF. CDR3 coding DNA: TGTGCCATCATGTGGGGGGAGACAGATACGCAGTATTTT.

In its sample, this clone was seen a few times. V gene TRBV5-1 combines with J gene TRBJ1-1; no firm D call. This CDR3 is 14 amino acids long. Trimming cost V 2 bases and J 0 bases, with 8 bases left between them. Germline CDR1 and CDR2: SGHRS and YFSETQ. This chain's CDR3 is CASSLTPLNTEAFF. The CDR3 bases are TGCGCCAGCAGCTTAACTCCCCTGAACACTGAAGCTTTCTTT.

This chain links TRBV18 with TRBJ2-2; D perhaps matches TRBD2 (5 bases). Germline-derived CDR1 and CDR2 are KGHSH and LQKENI. Trimming took 2 bases from V and 0 from J, leaving 13 bases between them. This CDR3 is built from 17 residues. This CDR3 is CASSPAFQRSNTGELFF. As DNA, the CDR3 is TGTGCCAGCTCACCAGCCTTCCAGCGGTCGAACACCGGGGAGCTGTTTTTT.

V gene TRBV5-1 combines with J gene TRBJ1-1, with D possibly TRBD1 on 6 matching bases. Trimming took off 6 bases at V and 5 bases at J, with 14 bases between the two ends. CDR3 length: 13 residues. Per germline, CDR1 SGHRS and CDR2 YFSETQ. In nucleotides, the CDR3 is TGCGCCAGCACCACAGGGCGAGGAACTGAAGCTTTCTTT. Protein sequence: CASTTGRGTEAFF.

The V gene is TRBV5-1, the J gene TRBJ2-2, with TRBD1 matching 7 bases. There are 15 residues in the CDR3. Trimming cost V 9 bases and J 3 bases; bases outside gene matches: 11. CDR1 and CDR2 from the germline V gene are SGHRS and YFSETQ. The DNA of the CDR3 is TGCGCCACCTCAGGGGGTGTGTCGGACACCGGGGAGCTGTTTTTT. It is translated as CATSGGVSDTGELFF.

The chain carries TRBV10-3 and TRBJ1-2; tentative D call: TRBD1 (6 bases). CDR1 and CDR2 from the germline V gene are ENHRY and SYGVKD. The V and J ends lost 3 bases and 3 bases respectively, with 17 bases between them. This CDR3 is 16 amino acids long. The CDR3 reads CAISDGPGSGDYGYTF. In DNA, the CDR3 is TGTGCCATCAGTGATGGCCCCGGGTCAGGGGACTATGGCTACACCTTC.

The chain combines TRBV12-3 or TRBV12-4 with TRBJ2-3; D possibly uses TRBD1 or TRBD2 (6 bases each). The CDR3 covers 13 residues. V was trimmed by 2 bases and J by 11 bases, leaving 14 bases between them. The DNA of the CDR3 is TGTGCCAGCAGTTTAAGGGGGACTGAAGGGCAGTATTTT. It is translated as CASSLRGTEGQYF.

The chain combines TRBV7-9 with TRBJ1-1; D ambiguous. Trimming pared 5 bases from V and 6 bases from J, leaving 13 bases between. The CDR3 extends over 13 amino acids. Germline loops: CDR1 SEHNR, CDR2 FQNEAQ (reference sequence). CDR3 loop: CASSLGLLPEAFF. The DNA of the CDR3 is TGTGCCAGCAGCCTCGGACTCCTCCCTGAAGCTTTCTTT.

V and J are TRBV2 and TRBJ1-5, with D hard to call. CDR3 length: 13 amino acids. Between the trimmed V and J ends, which lost 11 bases and 0 bases, there was a span of 11 bases. Germline loops: CDR1 SNHLY, CDR2 FYNNEI. The CDR3 bases are TGTGCCGGAAGGATGAATAGCAATCAGCCCCAGCATTTT. Residues: CAGRMNSNQPQHF.

As DNA, the CDR3 is TGTGCCAGCAGCCCCTGGACAGGGAGGAACACTGAAGCTTTCTTT. Translation gives CASSPWTGRNTEAFF. The chain couples TRBV9 to TRBJ1-1; 8 nucleotides agree with TRBD1. The CDR3 has 15 amino acids. The germline gives CDR1 SGDLS, CDR2 YYNGEE. V shed 4 bases, J shed 1 base, and the junction held 6 bases outside the gene matches.

This clone appeared a few times. The rearrangement uses TRBV24-1 and TRBJ2-7; TRBD1 agrees at 7 bases. The CDR3 sequence is 12 residues long. The germline V gene has CDR1 KGHDR and CDR2 SFDVKD. With 11 bases clipped from V and 2 bases from J, the junction kept 5 bases outside the gene matches. For the CDR3, the DNA is TGTGCCAACCGACAGGGAGCCTACGAGCAGTACTTC. It yields the protein CANRQGAYEQYF.

This chain connects TRBV7-9 to TRBJ2-7; D might be TRBD2 (5 bases). The CDR3 runs 14 residues. CDR1 is SEHNR, CDR2 FQNEAQ, per germline (reference sequence). The V end lost 5 bases, the J end lost 1 base, and 12 bases lay between the germline ends. CDR3 DNA: TGTGCCAGCAGCACCAACGAGGGATCCTACGAGCAGTACTTC. Translation: CASSTNEGSYEQYF.

Points on this clone: One end of the junction varies from germline; a read error may be responsible. V is TRBV7-7 and J is TRBJ2-5; 8 bases match TRBD1. Germline V gene sequence: CDR1 SSHAT, CDR2 FNYEAQ (reference sequence). The CDR3 spans 15 residues. CDR3 DNA sequence: TGTGCTAGCAGCTTAGGACAGGGAGGTGGGGAGACCCAGTACTTC. This sequence encodes CASSLGQGGGETQYF.

This clone was seen a few times. The chain joins TRBV27 to TRBJ2-3; tentative D call: TRBD2 (5 bases). Germline assignment: CDR1 MNHEY and CDR2 SMNVEV (reference sequence). The CDR3 extends over 14 amino acids. V was shortened by 0 bases and J by 4 bases, with 8 bases between the two germline ends. CDR3 sequence: CASSLSAGADTQYF. The CDR3 DNA follows: TGTGCCAGCAGTTTATCCGCCGGGGCAGATACGCAGTATTTT.

This clone was observed a few times. V and J are TRBV7-9 and TRBJ1-1; 9 positions agree with TRBD1. J lost 6 bases, V lost 6 bases, and 5 bases had no gene match. The germline CDR1 and CDR2 sequences are SEHNR and FQNEAQ (reference sequence). This CDR3 has 13 amino acids. The CDR3, as DNA: TGTGCCAGCAGTCAACAGGGGGCTGCTGAAGCTTTCTTT. Protein sequence: CASSQQGAAEAFF.

This chain uses TRBV18 with TRBJ1-2, with D perhaps matching TRBD1 (6 bases). Germline CDR1 KGHSH, CDR2 LQKENI. Trimming removed 3 bases at V and 2 bases at J, with 13 bases between. There are 15 residues in the CDR3. The CDR3 DNA reads as TGTGCCAGCTCACCTTCACAGGGCCCCAACTATGGCTACACCTTC. Translation gives CASSPSQGPNYGYTF.

The chain is built from TRBV29-1 and TRBJ2-3; the D is unclear. Deletions cut 2 bases from V and 0 bases from J, with 9 bases between. Germline V gene lookup returns CDR1 SQVTM and CDR2 ANQGSEA. The CDR3 contains 14 residues. The CDR3 here is CSVELYSSTDTQYF. As DNA, the CDR3 is TGCAGCGTTGAATTGTACTCTAGCACAGATACGCAGTATTTT.

This clone was seen only a few times. The rearrangement uses TRBV28 and TRBJ2-7, with 12 positions matching TRBD1. The J segment lost 6 bases and the V segment lost 6 bases, leaving 6 bases of the junction unmatched. The V gene's germline CDR1 is MDHEN and CDR2 SYDVKM. The CDR3 is 14 residues long. The CDR3 nucleotides read TGTGCCAGCAGGGGCGGGACAGGGGGCACCGAGCAGTACTTC. Translated: CASRGGTGGTEQYF.

This rearrangement joins TRBV18 to TRBJ1-6, with 7 bases fitting TRBD1. With V trimmed by 2 bases and J by 7 bases, 2 bases remained unmatched. CDR3 length equals 14 residues. Germline V gene data show CDR1 as KGHSH and CDR2 as LQKENI. CDR3 bases: TGTGCCAGCTCACCAGAAGGGGGCAATTCACCCCTCCACTTT. Translated, it gives CASSPEGGNSPLHF.

The rearrangement links TRBV3-1 (or the pseudogene TRBV3-2) to TRBJ2-1, with D possibly matching TRBD2 (5 bases). With 7 bases removed from V and 0 bases from J, the gap between germline ends came to 10 bases. Germline V gene sequence: CDR1 LGHDT, CDR2 YNNKEL (reference sequence). The CDR3 totals 14 residues. The CDR3: CASTTRSSYNEQFF. For the CDR3, the DNA is TGTGCCAGCACCACTAGGAGCTCCTACAATGAGCAGTTCTTC.

In this sample, this clone turned up a few times. The J gene is TRBJ1-3, the V gene TRBV7-6, with D perhaps TRBD1 (5 bases). V was clipped by 4 bases and J by 3 bases, with 10 bases between them. Per germline, CDR1 SGHVS and CDR2 FNYEAQ. This CDR3 comprises 14 residues. The CDR3 sequence: CASSSAGSGNTIYF. The CDR3 coding sequence is TGTGCCAGCAGCTCGGCAGGGAGTGGAAACACCATATATTTT.

In this sample, this clone turned up a few times. The chain has TRBV30 and TRBJ1-6, with D tentatively TRBD1 (6 bases). The V end was cut by 2 bases, the J end by 0 bases, with 8 bases between. Looked up from germline, CDR1 is GTSNPN and CDR2 is SVGIG (reference sequence). This CDR3 is 15 amino acids long. CDR3 sequence reads: CAWSTGSSYNSPLHF. DNA for the CDR3: TGTGCCTGGAGTACAGGGAGCTCCTATAATTCACCCCTCCACTTT.

The chain employs TRBV5-8 and TRBJ1-2; D is unresolved. Germline assignment: CDR1 SGHTS and CDR2 YDEGEE. This CDR3 is 13 amino acids long. V lost 0 bases and J lost 7, with 10 bases in between. The CDR3 sequence: CASSLALARGYTF. As DNA, the CDR3 is TGTGCCAGCAGCTTGGCCCTGGCCCGTGGCTACACCTTC.

The V gene is TRBV28, the J gene TRBJ1-2, with 7 bases that match TRBD1. Trimming took 3 bases from V and 2 from J; bases not matched to a gene: 0. The CDR3 covers 13 residues. CDR1 and CDR2 (germline): MDHEN, SYDVKM. CDR3 DNA: TGTGCCAGCAGTTTGGGACAGAACTATGGCTACACCTTC. The encoded protein is CASSLGQNYGYTF.

The V call is TRBV2, the J call TRBJ1-2; no reliable D call. There are 13 residues in the CDR3. V dropped 2 bases and J dropped 0 bases, with 4 bases sitting between them. CDR1 is SNHLY and CDR2 is FYNNEI in the germline V gene. DNA for the CDR3: TGTGCCAGCAGTGAAAAGGCTAACTATGGCTACACCTTC. Translation: CASSEKANYGYTF.

This chain joins TRBV2 and TRBJ1-4, with 8 bases matching TRBD1. The germline CDR1 and CDR2 sequences are SNHLY and FYNNEI. The CDR3 runs to 13 residues. V trimming: 4 bases; J trimming: 7 bases; junction bases outside the gene matches: 2. CDR3 residues: CASSARGREKLFF. For the CDR3, the DNA is TGTGCCAGCAGTGCCAGGGGGCGTGAAAAACTGTTTTTT.

The chain is built from TRBV6-5 and TRBJ1-6; D unclear. The CDR3 contains 12 residues. V shed 6 bases and J shed 4 bases, with 4 bases lying between them. Per the germline V gene, CDR1 is MNHEY and CDR2 is SVGAGI. The CDR3 nucleotides read TGTGCCAGCAGCCCGTATAATTCACCCCTCCACTTT. It codes for CASSPYNSPLHF.

The V and J genes are TRBV5-4 and TRBJ1-1; no reliable D call. The V end was cut by 0 bases, the J end by 2 bases, with 14 bases between. The CDR3 extends over 16 amino acids. Germline loops: CDR1 SGHNT, CDR2 YYREEE (reference sequence). This chain's CDR3 is CASSLALWDPNTEAFF. The CDR3 coding sequence is TGTGCCAGCAGCTTGGCCCTCTGGGATCCCAACACTGAAGCTTTCTTT.

The rearrangement joins TRBV6-1 to TRBJ2-7; TRBD1 is a possible D gene (6 bases). CDR1 MNHNS and CDR2 SASEGT come from the germline V gene. The ends were cut back, 2 bases at V and 1 base at J, with 15 bases in the middle. The CDR3 consists of 16 residues. The DNA for the CDR3 is TGTGCCAGCAGTGAAAATAGCCAGGGGTGGTCCTACGAGCAGTACTTC. Translated, it gives CASSENSQGWSYEQYF.